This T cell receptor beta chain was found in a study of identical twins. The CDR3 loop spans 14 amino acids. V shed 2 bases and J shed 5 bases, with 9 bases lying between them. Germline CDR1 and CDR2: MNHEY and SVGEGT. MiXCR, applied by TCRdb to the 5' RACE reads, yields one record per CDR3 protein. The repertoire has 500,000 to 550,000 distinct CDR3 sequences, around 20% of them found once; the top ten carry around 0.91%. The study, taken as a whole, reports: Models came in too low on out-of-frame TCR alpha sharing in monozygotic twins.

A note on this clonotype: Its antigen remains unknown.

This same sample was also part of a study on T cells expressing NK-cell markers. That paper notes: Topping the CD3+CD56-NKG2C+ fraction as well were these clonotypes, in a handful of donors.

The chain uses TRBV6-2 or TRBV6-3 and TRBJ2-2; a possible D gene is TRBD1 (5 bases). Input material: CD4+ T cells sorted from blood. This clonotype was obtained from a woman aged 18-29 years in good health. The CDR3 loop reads CASSYRTRTGELFF. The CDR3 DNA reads TGTGCCAGCAGTTACAGGACACGAACCGGGGAGCTGTTTTTT.